The subject of this entry is one T cell receptor (beta chain). The sample is drawn from a study of cytomegalovirus exposure and HLA in healthy donors. The overall study: An earlier analysis identified 120 million or so unique TCR beta sequences in some 180 million T cells.

This CDR3 has 14 residues. The germline CDR1 and CDR2 sequences are SNHLY and FYNNEI. V lost 6 bases and J lost 6, with 16 bases in between. Use of 60 Vbeta and 13 Jbeta primers characterized the PCR. Source study methods: Unique TCR beta chains numbered around 80 million in a later analysis, with around 11 million shared. Clones were read by immunoSEQ multiplex PCR, and TCRdb kept only the in-frame ones, dropping some. Clone size and the V and J calls come from that table; the DNA yielded D and trimming. The sample records 99,000 or so clones, approximately 82% being singletons. The rearrangement joins TRBV2 to TRBJ2-3, with D perhaps TRBD1 (6 bases). The TCR sequence derives from a female donor in good health and CMV-seropositive. Material for sequencing was PBMCs. CDR3 protein: CASSGVGARDTQYF. CDR3 DNA: TGTGCCAGCAGCGGGGTGGGGGCGCGGGATACGCAGTATTTT.